This T cell receptor beta chain emerged from a study of T cell responses to AZD1222 COVID-19 vaccine (dated by TCRdb to the early 2020s). Looking at the study overall: AZD1222 recipients whose second dose came at about 4 weeks and those whose second dose came at about 12 weeks were combined into one group, since spike-specific TCR depth and breadth did not differ between the two schedules. TCR sequencing covered 233 trial participants: about 210 given two doses of AZD1222 and 26 given two doses of MenACWY control vaccine. Enrollment into the trials was organized by age into subgroups of 18-55, 56-69 and 70-plus years, and those subgroups contained approximately 150, 30 and 60 TCR-sequenced participants, respectively.

Reading the label with the study, this specimen's time point is: baseline before first vaccination. Samples from vaccinated people were obtained from the UK trials COV001 and COV002, which included a single-blind randomized controlled phase 2/3 trial of AZD1222 (ChAdOx1 nCoV-19) in healthy adults. For TCRbeta chain sequencing, PBMC samples were collected from trial participants at day 0 and at day 28 after the second dose. With respect to this clone: No antigen is known for it. Base-call qualities are not available, and no considerably larger clone is one nucleotide away.

V is pared back by 1 base and J by 8 bases, with 9 bases lying between the germline termini. CDR3 length: 13 amino acids, cysteine to phenylalanine. Only CDR3 DNA remains: 39 bases, in frame from the first base. The germline V gene specifies MNHNS as CDR1 and SASEGT as CDR2. The CDR3 regions of human TCRbeta chains were subjected to immunosequencing. Turning to the authors' computational methods: TCRs in the repertoires were matched against a reference library of SARS-CoV-2-specific TCRs that had been generated with the MIRA antigen-specificity platform. Breadth meant the fraction of unique TCRs that were SARS-CoV-2-associated, whereas depth meant the fraction of total T cells that were SARS-CoV-2-associated. Using the MIRA data, each spike-specific TCR was assigned both to the spike region to which the TCR was reactive and to a CD4 or CD8 class. Log10-transformed breadth and depth values were compared by one-way ANOVA with Sidak's multiple comparisons tests. The immuneACCESS repertoire file appears here via TCRdb, limited to in-frame rearrangements. These files lack a portion of the clones; in checked studies, under half of the deficit traces to unresolved V genes, and the cause of the others is not known. V and J calls and clone size follow that table, whereas D and trimming were derived from the DNA. The sample table shows about 120,000 clones, and 85% to 90% are seen once. The ten largest clones add up to approximately 8.4% of the sample.

General findings and caveats noted by the study authors: Reportedly, almost half of the unique spike-specific TCRs recognized epitopes lying outside the regions that are mutated in the B.1.351 and B.1.1.7 variants. Because no day 14 peak-response samples were available, repertoires were characterized only after the peak T cell response. Participants were mostly white British, with more females than males. The authors suggested clonal diversity may have been underestimated. Vaccine-associated CD4 TCRs spanned the whole spike protein, with dominant responses in regions 160-218 and 743-854. After two AZD1222 doses, both the breadth and the depth of spike-specific TCRs were significantly higher than at day 0 and than in MenACWY recipients. Conclusions about previously exposed vaccinees were limited because only six AZD1222 recipients were SARS-CoV-2 seropositive at baseline. In the small 56-69-year group, the increase in depth fell short of significance, most likely because of low power.

This specimen was peripheral blood, taken on day 0 of AZD1222 vaccination. The V and J segments used are TRBV6-1 and TRBJ2-1, with a tentative D gene TRBD2 over 5 matching bases. The sequence derives from an adult in good health. In nucleotide form, the sequence is TGTGCCAGCAGTGAAGTACTAGTTCATGAGCAGTTCTTC. The resulting protein is CASSEVLVHEQFF.